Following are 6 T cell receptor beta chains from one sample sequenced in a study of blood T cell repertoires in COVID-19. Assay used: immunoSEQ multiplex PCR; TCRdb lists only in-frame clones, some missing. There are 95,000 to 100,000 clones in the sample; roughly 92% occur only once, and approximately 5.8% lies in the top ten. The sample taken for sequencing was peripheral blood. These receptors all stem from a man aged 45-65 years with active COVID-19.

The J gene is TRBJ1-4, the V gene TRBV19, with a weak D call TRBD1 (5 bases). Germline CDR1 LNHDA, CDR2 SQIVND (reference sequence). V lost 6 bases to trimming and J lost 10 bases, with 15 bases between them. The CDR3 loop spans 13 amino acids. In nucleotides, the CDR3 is TGTGCCAGTAGCCCTCAGGGTCTCGGAAAACTGTTTTTT. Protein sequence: CASSPQGLGKLFF.

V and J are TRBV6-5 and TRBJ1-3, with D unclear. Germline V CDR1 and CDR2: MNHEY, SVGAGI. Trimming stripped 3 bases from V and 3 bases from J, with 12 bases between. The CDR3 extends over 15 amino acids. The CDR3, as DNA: TGTGCCAGCAGTTATGAAGGAGGGTTTGGAAACACCATATATTTT. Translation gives CASSYEGGFGNTIYF.

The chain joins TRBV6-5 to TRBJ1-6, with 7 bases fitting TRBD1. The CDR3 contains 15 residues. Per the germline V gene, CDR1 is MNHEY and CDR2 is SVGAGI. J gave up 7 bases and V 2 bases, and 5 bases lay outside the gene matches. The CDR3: CASSYDRVGNSPLHF. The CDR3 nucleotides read TGTGCCAGCAGTTACGACAGGGTTGGCAATTCACCCCTCCACTTT.

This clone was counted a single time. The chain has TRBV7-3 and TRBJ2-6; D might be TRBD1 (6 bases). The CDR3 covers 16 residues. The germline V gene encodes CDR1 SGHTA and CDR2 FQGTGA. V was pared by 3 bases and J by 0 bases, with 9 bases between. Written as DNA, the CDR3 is TGTGCCAGCAGCTTGGGACACATCTCTGGGGCCAACGTCCTGACTTTC. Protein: CASSLGHISGANVLTF.

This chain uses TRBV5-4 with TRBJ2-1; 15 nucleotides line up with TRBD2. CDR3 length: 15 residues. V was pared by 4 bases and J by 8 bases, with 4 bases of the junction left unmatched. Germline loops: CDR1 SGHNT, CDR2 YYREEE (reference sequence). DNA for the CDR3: TGTGCCAGCAGCGCCGGACTAGCGGGAGGGGATGAGCAGTTCTTC. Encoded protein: CASSAGLAGGDEQFF.

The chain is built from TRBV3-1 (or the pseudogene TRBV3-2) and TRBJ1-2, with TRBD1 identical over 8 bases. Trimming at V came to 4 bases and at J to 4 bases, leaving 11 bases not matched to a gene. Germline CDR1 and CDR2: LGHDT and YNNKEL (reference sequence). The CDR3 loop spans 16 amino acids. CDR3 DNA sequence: TGTGCCAGCAGCCGTCCAGGACAGGGTGGGGGCTATGGCTACACCTTC. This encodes CASSRPGQGGGYGYTF.